This TCR beta chain was profiled in a study of blood T cell repertoires in COVID-19 (dated by TCRdb to 2020 to 2022). Regarding the research as a whole: Samples from collaborators originated in the United States, Italy and Spain and spanned both the acute and convalescent phases of COVID-19. Sample metadata almost always included a de-identified subject ID, COVID-19 status, age in years and sex. The repertoires were released in a freely available public database meant as a resource for research on the immune response to SARS-CoV-2. Where available, HLA class I and class II types were obtained from metadata supplied by the sample provider rather than from assay-based typing. The prospective study material was composed of cDNA or gDNA derived from T cells, B-cell-depleted T cells, or PBMCs. The samples were drawn from two sources: the first 160 participants of the ongoing ImmuneRACE study, and some 1,300 subjects contributed by 6 global collaborators. Deeply sampled blood TCRbeta repertoires from subjects exposed to, actively infected with, or recovered from COVID-19 were included in the dataset.

About this clone itself: The target of this receptor is not known. The record has no base qualities; no much larger clone is one base away.

TCRbeta CDR3 regions were amplified from genomic DNA by means of the immunoSEQ Assay, a bias-controlled multiplex PCR. Processing in the source paper ran as follows. Nucleated cell counts per sample were estimated from amplification of reference gene primers within the assay. To quantify the absolute abundance of each unique TCRbeta CDR3 rearrangement, sequence reads were collapsed and filtered. For each sample, productive Simpson clonality was calculated by taking the square root of Simpson's diversity index across productive rearrangements. Here the immuneACCESS table is served through TCRdb, limited to in-frame sequences with V and J called. Missing clones are a known gap in these copies; in checked studies unresolved V genes cover under half, and the rest lacks a known reason. The D gene and trimming were derived from the DNA, and the V and J assignments and clone size from that table. This sample has roughly 200,000 clones in its table, and roughly four fifths of those were observed once. Jointly, the top ten make up about 12% of the sample.

Participants in the prospective study were aged roughly 18 to 100 years, lived in under 30 United States geographic areas, and enrolled through a virtual design. In the prospective study, participants were assigned to cohorts based on the clinical history participants reported in a screening survey and a study questionnaire. For ImmuneRACE Cohort 3, a participant was defined as recovered based on two consecutive negative NP/OP PCR tests, clearance by a healthcare professional, or resolution of symptoms. In the prospective study, mobile phlebotomists collected whole blood, serum and a nasopharyngeal or oropharyngeal swab from each participant. Over an approximately 2-month period, participants in the prospective study had the option of providing additional blood draws and questionnaires. Before DNA extraction, blood samples from the prospective study were shipped at room temperature or frozen. CDR1 and CDR2 are read off the germline V gene as SGHDN and FVKESK. The germline V end is reduced by 3 bases and the J end by 4 bases; junction bases left unmatched: 6. The CDR3 has 17 amino acids, counting the end cysteine and phenylalanine. The retained sequence is limited to the CDR3, 51 bases, with the frame set at the first base.

On the study overall, not on this receptor specifically: Clinical and demographic metadata were provided uncurated, with the amount varying by source and participant.

Here the chain combines TRBV14 and TRBJ2-1, with 13 junctional bases fitting TRBD2. The source of this sequence is a man aged 40-50 years who had recovered from COVID-19. The sequencing input was PBMCs or T cells enriched from blood (not recorded which). The DNA sequence is TGTGCCAGCAGCCACAGACTAGCGGGAGGTCCATACAATGAGCAGTTCTTC. This is translated as CASSHRLAGGPYNEQFF.